The T cell receptor beta chain under discussion was sequenced for a study of post-analysis software for immune sequencing data. The wider study: The courses of disease that were included comprised relapsing-remitting, secondary progressive and progressive-relapsing multiple sclerosis.

Unique molecular identifiers were built into the TCR beta cDNA libraries. From around 0.96 to 9.9 million T cells, 400,000 to 550,000 cDNA molecules were obtained. Using its own MiXCR run on the PCR reads, TCRdb lists one record per CDR3 protein. The sample gives about 540,000 distinct CDR3 sequences, less than 40% of which show up once; approximately 6% is in the top ten. Germline V gene data show CDR1 as MNHNY and CDR2 as SVGAGI (reference sequence). The CDR3 is made up of 16 amino acids. J was trimmed by 0 bases and V by 0 bases; bases with no gene match: 4. This clonotype was observed a handful of times. Antigen unknown. Broader study findings: Patients had higher frequencies than controls of roughly 5 TRBV segments, including TRBV5-6, TRBV5-1 and TRBV20-1. Samples sharing a preparation batch grouped tightly together when assessed by F measure.

This rearrangement joins TRBV6-6 to TRBJ1-2; 7 bases fit TRBD1. This receptor was identified in a girl aged 2 to 17 with multiple sclerosis. Sequences were obtained from blood. CDR3 sequence: CASSYSRDRPNYGYTF. As DNA, the CDR3 is TGTGCCAGCAGTTACTCGAGGGACAGACCTAACTATGGCTACACCTTC.